Detailed here is one T cell receptor beta chain. Its target is not known. This specimen belongs to a study of CD8 T cells in Susac syndrome. Findings of the study overall: A relatively small number of individuals underwent TCR sequencing and HLA analysis.

The CDR3 length is 17 residues. Germline lookup yields CDR1 SQVTM and CDR2 ANQGSEA. Trimming removed 6 bases from V and 0 bases from J; junction bases left unmatched: 16. The controls, all healthy donors, were matched for age and sex. TEMRA cells were FACS-enriched, with CD8+ and CD4+ T cells isolated negatively. Roughly 0.45 to 1 ug RNA was reverse transcribed with random hexamers. TCR beta CDR3 was amplified by immunoSEQ multiplex PCR. This amplification extended across 54 Vbeta and 13 Jbeta segments. TCRdb itself ran the immunoSEQ multiplex PCR reads through MiXCR, one entry per CDR3 protein. This repertoire shows 100,000 to 150,000 distinct CDR3 sequences, more than 90% found once; its top ten account for around 0.087%.

The source is a human donor in good health. The source material was CD4+ T cells from PBMCs. The chain couples TRBV29-1 to TRBJ1-1, with 7 bases lining up with TRBD1. CDR3 in DNA: TGCAGCGTCGCAAAGGGGGCAGGGGGTATGATGAACACTGAAGCTTTCTTT. Its translation is CSVAKGAGGMMNTEAFF.